The entry that follows covers one T cell receptor beta chain sequence. One junction end does not reproduce the germline sequence, and a read error may be involved. Under the authors' procedure: The authors estimated nucleated cell counts from reference gene primer amplification. TCRdb's table, derived via immunoSEQ multiplex PCR, lists solely in-frame clones and lacks some. V, J and clone size are those of that table, while D and trimming were read from the DNA. The sample carries tens of thousands of clones, 85% recorded once. The CDR3 is 13 amino acids. CDR1 is SGHNT and CDR2 is YENEEA in the germline V gene. This specimen comes from a study of blood T cell repertoires in COVID-19. Study information: The United States, Italy and Spain were the sources of the acute and convalescent COVID-19 samples. Sample material is recorded as cDNA or gDNA derived from T cells, B-cell-depleted T cells, or PBMCs.

The TCR originated in a man older than 75 with acute or convalescent COVID-19. Material for sequencing was peripheral blood. The chain joins TRBV11-3 to TRBJ2-3; D is undetermined. CDR3 in DNA: TGTGCCAGCAGCTTAAGAAGCACTGATACGCAGTATTTT. This translates into CASSLRSTDTQYF.